This entry describes one TCR beta chain. The CDR3 contains 15 residues. The junction had 11 bases not matched to a gene; V was cut back by 5 bases and J by 7 bases. From germline, CDR1 is SGHVS and CDR2 FQNEAQ. The sample originates from a study of cytomegalovirus exposure and HLA in healthy donors. The PCR ran on 60 Vbeta and 13 Jbeta primers. Some clones are missing from TCRdb's copy, which holds only in-frame ones; the method was immunoSEQ multiplex PCR. This table has around 170,000 clones, over 70% appearing once. The chain links TRBV7-8 to TRBJ2-7; the match to TRBD1 covers 10 bases. The clonotype comes from a man aged 45-60 years in good health and CMV-seropositive. Sample: PBMCs. CDR3 in amino acids: CASSPRDRGLGEQYF. The CDR3 DNA follows: TGTGCCAGCAGCCCGAGGGACAGGGGTTTGGGTGAGCAGTACTTC.